The 32 T cell receptor beta chains given below trace back to one sample, sequenced in a study of blood T cells in healthy people across ages. The use of a sample-barcoded 5' primer and a J-beta primer mix characterized a second PCR of roughly 6 to 12 cycles. TCRdb called the 5' RACE reads again in MiXCR, with one record for every CDR3 protein. This sample has around 1.5 million distinct CDR3 sequences; around 35% occur once, and the top ten carry 11%. The material sequenced was blood. The origin of the receptors is a woman in her 30s in good health.

This clonotype was seen only a few times. One end of the junction fails to match germline, which may point to a read error. The chain is built from TRBV5-1 and TRBJ2-1; the D gene is possibly TRBD2 (6 bases). CDR1 and CDR2 from the germline V gene are SGHRS and YFSETQ. The CDR3 runs to 16 residues. For the CDR3, the DNA is TGCGCCAGCAGCTTGGCCGTGAGTAGCGGAAACAATGAGCGGTTCTTC. It translates to CASSLAVSSGNNERFF.

The chain is built from TRBV5-1 and TRBJ2-2; 7 nucleotides line up with TRBD2. Germline CDR1 SGHRS, CDR2 YFSETQ. The CDR3 is 16 residues long. The J segment lost 3 bases and the V segment lost 4 bases, leaving 9 bases of the junction unmatched. The CDR3 bases are TGCGCCAGCAGCCCCGGGGTCGCGGGGGACACCGGGGAGCTGTTTTTT. It is translated as CASSPGVAGDTGELFF.

The V and J genes are TRBV6-2 or TRBV6-3 and TRBJ2-1; tentatively, D is TRBD1 or TRBD2 (6 bases each). The germline V gene has CDR1 MNHEY and CDR2 SVGEGT. The V end was cut by 0 bases, the J end by 4 bases, with 13 bases between. This CDR3 spans 16 amino acids. DNA for the CDR3: TGTGCCAGCAGTTACTCGTTCCAGGGGAGGTACAATGAGCAGTTCTTC. It is translated as CASSYSFQGRYNEQFF.

This clonotype has more than one count but fewer than ten. The chain carries TRBV9 and TRBJ2-3; D is possibly TRBD2 (6 bases). Germline assignment: CDR1 SGDLS and CDR2 YYNGEE. V was trimmed by 4 bases and J by 3 bases, leaving 15 bases between them. The CDR3 contains 15 residues. CDR3 nucleotides: TGTGCCAGCAGCATAGGTCCGGAGGGGACAGATACGCAGTATTTT. It specifies CASSIGPEGTDTQYF. The whole variable domain, filled in from reference TRBV9 and TRBJ2-3, reads DSGVTQTPKHLITATGQRVTLRCSPRSGDLSVYWYQQSLDQGLQFLIQYYNGEERAKGNILERFSAQQFPDLHSELNLSSLELGDSALYFCASSIGPEGTDTQYFGPGTRLTVL.

The chain links TRBV4-1 to TRBJ2-1; 8 positions agree with TRBD2. The CDR3 covers 15 residues. After removal of 1 base from V and 6 bases from J, the junction contained 5 bases not matched to a gene. Germline V gene lookup returns CDR1 MGHRA and CDR2 YSYEKL. In DNA form, the CDR3 reads TGCGCCAGCAGCCAAGGGACTAGCAGAACCAATGAGCAGTTCTTC. This encodes CASSQGTSRTNEQFF.

The chain joins TRBV7-7 to TRBJ2-1; D unresolved. V shed 5 bases and J shed 2 bases, with 7 bases lying between them. This CDR3 region has 13 residues. Germline V gene lookup returns CDR1 SSHAT and CDR2 FNYEAQ (reference sequence). In nucleotides, the CDR3 is TGTGCCAGCAGCAAGGACGCCTACAATGAGCAGTTCTTC. Its protein is CASSKDAYNEQFF.

As regards this clonotype: A much larger clone is a single base away; this may be a read error. The chain is built from TRBV12-3 or TRBV12-4 and TRBJ2-5; D remains unclear. The V end was cut by 8 bases, the J end by 6 bases, with 10 bases between. The CDR3 is made up of 11 amino acids. The CDR3 region has the DNA TGTGCCAGCGGTAATACTAAGACCCAGTACTTC. It encodes CASGNTKTQYF.

This clonotype has just a few counts. This sequence joins TRBV3-1 and TRBJ2-1, with 8 positions matching TRBD1. Germline V gene data show CDR1 as LGHDT and CDR2 as YNNKEL (reference sequence). CDR3 length: 16 amino acids. The V segment lost 3 bases and the J segment 3 bases; nucleotides outside the gene matches: 7. The CDR3 DNA follows: TGTGCCAGCAGCCATCCAAAAACAGGGGGCTACAATGAGCAGTTCTTC. Translation: CASSHPKTGGYNEQFF.

The V call is TRBV18, the J call TRBJ2-7; 8 nucleotides align to TRBD1. V lost 3 bases, J lost 3 bases, and 7 bases stayed unmatched. This CDR3 region has 15 residues. The germline V gene has CDR1 KGHSH and CDR2 LQKENI. The CDR3 DNA sequence: TGTGCCAGCTCACCCCCAGGGGGCGAAAACTACGAGCAGTACTTC. The encoded protein is CASSPPGGENYEQYF.

This clonotype was seen at least ten times. The chain joins TRBV4-1 to TRBJ2-1; 8 bases line up with TRBD2. The trim removed 4 bases at V and 6 bases at J, leaving 17 bases unmatched. The V gene's germline CDR1 is MGHRA and CDR2 YSYEKL. The CDR3 length is 18 residues. Here the CDR3 DNA reads TGCGCCAGCAGCCCACGTAGCGGGGCCACCAAAGGGGGCAATGAGCAGTTCTTC. Protein product: CASSPRSGATKGGNEQFF.

A few counts support this clonotype. The chain joins TRBV7-6 to TRBJ2-6; D is undetermined. V was trimmed by 2 bases and J by 2 bases, leaving 13 bases between them. CDR1 is SGHVS, CDR2 FNYEAQ, per germline. The CDR3 covers 17 residues. The CDR3 spells CASSLTPGNPGANVLTF. CDR3 nucleotide sequence: TGTGCCAGCAGCTTAACTCCGGGCAATCCTGGGGCCAACGTCCTGACTTTC.

V is TRBV13 and J is TRBJ2-5, with TRBD2 matching over 8 bases. Trimming at V came to 0 bases and at J to 7 bases, leaving 16 bases not matched to a gene. Looked up from germline, CDR1 is PRHDT and CDR2 is FYEKMQ (reference sequence). The CDR3 is 18 amino acids. This CDR3 is CASSLGRDAGGPGRTQYF. In DNA form, the CDR3 reads TGTGCCAGCAGCTTAGGCCGAGATGCGGGAGGACCCGGCAGGACCCAGTACTTC.

This clonotype was picked up one time. This may come from a read error, since a much larger clone is one base off. The chain has TRBV12-3 or TRBV12-4 and TRBJ2-6; D unclear. V lost 3 bases, J lost 2 bases, and 14 bases lay in between. This CDR3 region has 17 residues. The CDR3 bases are TGTGCCAGCAGTTTTAGGCAGCCCCTCCCTGGGGCCAACGTCCTGACTTTC. This encodes CASSFRQPLPGANVLTF.

This clonotype was seen more than once but under ten times. CDR3 region: CSADREDQETQYF. The CDR3 DNA reads as TGCAGTGCGGACAGAGAGGACCAAGAGACCCAGTACTTC. The chain uses TRBV20-1 and TRBJ2-5; D is perhaps TRBD1 (6 bases). The CDR3 consists of 13 residues. Germline V lookup: CDR1 DFQATT, CDR2 SNEGSKA (reference sequence). Trimming stripped 6 bases from V and 0 bases from J, with 11 bases between.

The chain carries TRBV9 and TRBJ2-5, with no clear D. Between the trimmed V and J ends, which lost 0 bases and 5 bases, there was a span of 11 bases. Germline V gene lookup returns CDR1 SGDLS and CDR2 YYNGEE. This CDR3 contains 14 residues. As DNA, the CDR3 is TGTGCCAGCAGCGTAGGACCAGGTTCTGAGACCCAGTACTTC. This gives the protein CASSVGPGSETQYF.

V gene TRBV12-3 or TRBV12-4 combines with J gene TRBJ1-5; D ambiguous. Trimming shortened V by 4 bases and J by 4 bases, and 17 bases separated the two germline ends. The CDR3 totals 16 residues. The CDR3 sequence is CASSWVAGPLNQPQHF. Written as DNA, the CDR3 is TGTGCCAGCAGTTGGGTGGCTGGACCTCTAAATCAGCCCCAGCATTTT.

The chain uses TRBV15 and TRBJ1-2, with a weak D call TRBD1 (5 bases). The germline CDR1 and CDR2 sequences are LNHNV and YYDKDF (reference sequence). V was pared by 7 bases and J by 5 bases, with 17 bases between. This CDR3 has 14 amino acids. This CDR3 reads CATKERGAGYGYTF. The CDR3 DNA sequence: TGTGCCACCAAGGAAAGGGGCGCGGGGTATGGCTACACCTTC.

The chain joins TRBV6-1 to TRBJ2-7, with 7 bases identical to TRBD1. V lost 6 bases to trimming and J lost 0 bases; unmatched junction nucleotides: 5. Per germline, CDR1 MNHNS and CDR2 SASEGT. The CDR3 sequence is 14 residues long. The CDR3 reads CASSVGDSSYEQYF. The CDR3 DNA sequence: TGTGCCAGCAGCGTTGGGGACAGCTCCTACGAGCAGTACTTC.

The gene calls are TRBV20-1 and TRBJ2-7; D remains ambiguous. V shed 5 bases and J shed 7 bases, with 24 bases lying between them. The CDR3 contains 15 residues. Looked up from germline, CDR1 is DFQATT and CDR2 is SNEGSKA (reference sequence). Written as DNA, the CDR3 is TGCAGTGCTTCCCTCAGCGAGAGGTCAGACAATGAGCAGTACTTC. Amino acid sequence: CSASLSERSDNEQYF.

This clonotype was seen only a few times. The J gene is TRBJ1-2, the V gene TRBV12-3 or TRBV12-4; D unresolved. The CDR3 sequence is 13 residues long. Trimming pared 3 bases from V and 8 bases from J, leaving 13 bases between. The CDR3 DNA follows: TGTGCCAGCAGTTTTCCTGCAAGGGAGGGCTACACCTTC. It codes for CASSFPAREGYTF.

This clonotype was seen a few times. The chain uses TRBV20-1 and TRBJ2-5; TRBD1 or TRBD2 may be the D gene (5 bases each). V lost 1 base, J lost 4 bases, and 13 bases lay in between. The CDR3 is 14 residues long. The germline V gene has CDR1 DFQATT and CDR2 SNEGSKA (reference sequence). DNA of the CDR3: TGCAGTGCTAGAGTTAAGGACACTAGAGAGACCCAGTACTTC. It yields the protein CSARVKDTRETQYF.

This clonotype came up a few times. The chain couples TRBV14 to TRBJ2-7, with D unresolved. The germline V gene encodes CDR1 SGHDN and CDR2 FVKESK. Trimming stripped 0 bases from V and 0 bases from J, with 9 bases between. This CDR3 comprises 15 residues. This chain's CDR3 is CASSQEETYSYEQYF. The CDR3 bases are TGTGCCAGCAGCCAAGAGGAGACTTACTCCTACGAGCAGTACTTC.

This chain joins TRBV5-1 and TRBJ2-5; TRBD1 might be the D (6 bases). The CDR3 runs 15 residues. Germline V gene data show CDR1 as SGHRS and CDR2 as YFSETQ. Trimming stripped 4 bases from V and 0 bases from J, with 13 bases between. The chain's CDR3 is CASSRKRTDQETQYF. CDR3 bases: TGCGCCAGCAGCCGCAAGCGGACAGACCAAGAGACCCAGTACTTC.

This clonotype was detected ten times or more. J is TRBJ2-7 and V is TRBV11-2; tentative D call: TRBD1 (5 bases). Trimming removed 3 bases from V and 6 bases from J, with 12 bases in between. This CDR3 is built from 13 residues. Germline loops: CDR1 SGHAT, CDR2 FQNNGV. The chain's CDR3 is CASSLDGQGEQYF. The CDR3 DNA follows: TGTGCCAGCAGCTTGGATGGACAAGGCGAGCAGTACTTC.

This clonotype was seen only a few times. The DNA is omitted, as the CDR3 cannot be located on it reliably, and the CDR3 follows TCRdb's listing. The gene calls are TRBV12-3 or TRBV12-4 and TRBJ2-5; no DNA check was done on the table's D call, TRBD2. The CDR3 spans 14 amino acids, including both terminal residues. The CDR3 protein is CASSSSGGLTTQYF.

The gene calls are TRBV2 and TRBJ2-2; TRBD1 matches at 10 bases. The trim removed 6 bases at V and 4 bases at J, leaving 8 bases unmatched. This CDR3 is 16 amino acids long. Germline CDR1 SNHLY, CDR2 FYNNEI. The CDR3 sequence is CASREWTGGSTGELFF. In DNA, the CDR3 is TGTGCCAGCAGGGAATGGACAGGGGGAAGCACCGGGGAGCTGTTTTTT.

This clonotype was recorded a few times. The rearrangement joins TRBV7-8 to TRBJ2-7, with D possibly matching TRBD2 (7 bases). Trimming pared 1 base from V and 0 bases from J, leaving 13 bases between. Germline CDR1 is SGHVS and CDR2 is FQNEAQ. The CDR3 is 16 residues long. The CDR3 sequence: CASSLEGGGFSYEQYF. The CDR3 nucleotides are TGTGCCAGCAGCTTAGAGGGGGGGGGGTTCTCCTACGAGCAGTACTTC.

The genes are TRBV19 and TRBJ2-2; D not certain. Deletions cut 3 bases from V and 10 bases from J, with 15 bases between. The germline V gene has CDR1 LNHDA and CDR2 SQIVND (reference sequence). The CDR3 totals 14 residues. CDR3 nucleotide sequence: TGTGCCAGTAGTATGTGGACCGGCTGGGAGGAGCTGTTTTTT. It specifies CASSMWTGWEELFF.

This clonotype appeared a few times. The chain joins TRBV7-8 to TRBJ2-5; 9 bases are shared with TRBD1. CDR3 size: 18 residues. The trim removed 1 base at V and 5 bases at J, leaving 14 bases unmatched. Germline values: CDR1 SGHVS, CDR2 FQNEAQ. The CDR3: CASSLGGTGLGIRETQYF. DNA for the CDR3: TGTGCCAGCAGCTTAGGAGGGACAGGGTTAGGTATAAGGGAGACCCAGTACTTC.

This clonotype has a handful of counts. The chain has TRBV27 and TRBJ2-5; D is possibly TRBD1 or TRBD2 (7 bases each). Germline CDR1 and CDR2: MNHEY and SMNVEV (reference sequence). The V and J ends lost 5 bases and 2 bases respectively, with 18 bases between them. The CDR3 sequence is 16 residues long. Written as DNA, the CDR3 is TGTGCCAGCAGTCCCCAGGGGGGGCCGAGGCAAGAGACCCAGTACTTC. It yields the protein CASSPQGGPRQETQYF.

This clonotype turned up a few times. The rearrangement links TRBV7-9 to TRBJ2-7; 7 nucleotides line up with TRBD2. Germline V CDR1 and CDR2: SEHNR, FQNEAQ (reference sequence). The length of the CDR3 is 16 residues. Trimming removed 4 bases from V and 5 bases from J; junction bases left unmatched: 14. CDR3 in amino acids: CASSSPEREGVDEQYF. The DNA for the CDR3 is TGTGCCAGCAGCTCTCCCGAGCGGGAAGGGGTGGACGAGCAGTACTTC.

In its sample, this clonotype was seen once. The chain has TRBV13 and TRBJ2-3; 8 positions agree with TRBD2. This CDR3 has 19 residues. J gave up 4 bases and V 4 bases, and 19 bases lay outside the gene matches. Germline CDR1 is PRHDT and CDR2 is FYEKMQ (reference sequence). The DNA for the CDR3 is TGTGCCAGCAGCTCCCTAGTAGGCGGGGGGTCCCTAGGAGCAGATACGCAGTATTTT. Protein product: CASSSLVGGGSLGADTQYF.